One T cell receptor beta chain is described in this entry. Construction of the TCRbeta library involved unique molecular identifiers. TCRdb reanalysed the PCR reads using MiXCR and keeps one entry per CDR3 protein. The top ten hold around 15% of the sample, which has fewer than 550,000 distinct CDR3 sequences, 11% seen once. The data were taken from a study of T-cell reconstitution after alpha-beta-depleted transplantation in children. Germline CDR1 is ENHRY and CDR2 is SYGVKD. There are 15 residues in the CDR3. Trimming took off 5 bases at V and 0 bases at J, with 14 bases between the two ends. This receptor was taken from a female patient aged 2-9 years who had a stem cell transplant for aplastic anemia, so the T cells may come from the graft donor. Source: PBMCs, mostly from graft donor cells, taken 180 days after TCRalphabeta/CD19-depleted stem cell transplant. The genes are TRBV10-3 and TRBJ2-7; tentatively, D is TRBD1 or TRBD2 (5 bases each). The CDR3, as DNA: TGTGCCATCAGTTGGGACGGCGCACCCTCCTACGAGCAGTACTTC. This codes for CAISWDGAPSYEQYF.